Included here is one TCR beta chain sequence, with context. Trimming cost V 0 bases and J 4 bases; bases outside gene matches: 3. This CDR3 comprises 14 residues. The V gene's germline CDR1 is SGHRS and CDR2 YFSETQ. Clones were read by immunoSEQ multiplex PCR, and TCRdb kept only the in-frame ones, dropping some. The sample has under 90,000 clones, approximately 91% seen once; the top ten hold over 8.5%. The entry originates in a study of PD-L1 blockade in urothelial cancer. Study in general: Median blood clonality was around 0.074, with about 81,000 unique TCRs.

The patients had locally advanced or metastatic urothelial carcinoma. The sequences come from PBMCs, collected around atezolizumab (anti-PD-L1) treatment. This receptor was obtained from a man aged 55 to 70 with urothelial cancer. The chain carries TRBV5-1 and TRBJ2-7; 8 bases are a match to TRBD1. This chain's CDR3 is CASSLGGQVYEQYF. CDR3 bases: TGCGCCAGCAGCTTGGGGGGACAGGTTTACGAGCAGTACTTC.